The T cell receptor beta chain described here comes from a study of shared clonotypes between healthy human individuals. This CDR3 comprises 13 residues. Trimming shortened V by 7 bases and J by 1 base, and 9 bases separated the two germline ends. CDR1 and CDR2 from the germline V gene are SGDLS and YYNGEE. It was at deep level that the assay was run. The repertoire was sequenced with immunoSEQ multiplex PCR; TCRdb's copy has only in-frame clones and lacks some. Of some 1,100,000 clones listed, about four fifths are singletons. This TCR derives from a man aged 18 to 35 in good health. Some clones in this sample may be carry-over from other donors' samples. This chain links TRBV9 with TRBJ2-1; D remains unclear. What was sequenced was memory CD4+ T cells from PBMCs. The subset here: CD45RA-negative fraction. CDR3 sequence reads: CASGPVSYNEQFF. CDR3 DNA: TGTGCCAGCGGACCGGTTTCCTACAATGAGCAGTTCTTC. Variable domain in full (rest from reference TRBV9 and TRBJ2-1): DSGVTQTPKHLITATGQRVTLRCSPRSGDLSVYWYQQSLDQGLQFLIQYYNGEERAKGNILERFSAQQFPDLHSELNLSSLELGDSALYFCASGPVSYNEQFFGPGTRLTVL.